The entry below describes one T cell receptor (beta chain). No cognate antigen has been identified for it. Base qualities are not recorded, but no much larger clone differs from it by a single base. The sample originates from a study of blood T cell repertoires in COVID-19 (TCRdb year 2020). In terms of the full investigation: Samples from collaborators originated in the United States, Italy and Spain and spanned both the acute and convalescent phases of COVID-19. The repertoires were released in a freely available public database meant as a resource for research on the immune response to SARS-CoV-2. The prospective study material was composed of cDNA or gDNA derived from T cells, B-cell-depleted T cells, or PBMCs. Sample metadata almost always included a de-identified subject ID, COVID-19 status, age in years and sex. HLA class I and class II types, where available, came from metadata supplied by the sample provider rather than from assay-based typing. Deeply sampled blood TCRbeta repertoires from subjects exposed to, actively infected with, or recovered from COVID-19 were included in the dataset. Samples came from the ongoing ImmuneRACE study (first 160 participants) plus 1,254 subjects from 6 global collaborators.

Whole blood was collected in K2EDTA tubes by collaborating institutions according to the institutions' own protocols. For TCRbeta analysis, collaborators shipped samples as frozen whole blood, isolated PBMCs, or DNA extracted from either of those sample types. TCRbeta CDR3 regions were amplified from genomic DNA using the immunoSEQ Assay, a bias-controlled multiplex PCR. Regarding the original processing steps: Nucleated cell counts per sample were estimated from amplification of reference gene primers within the assay. Sequence reads were collapsed and filtered to measure the absolute abundance of every unique TCRbeta CDR3 rearrangement. For each sample, productive Simpson clonality was calculated as the square root of Simpson's diversity index across productive rearrangements. TCRdb retrieved this table from immuneACCESS and kept in-frame rearrangements only. Not all clones are present; in checked studies, unresolved V genes account for under half, and no reason is known for the remainder. V and J calls and clone size are given by that table; D and trimming were obtained from the DNA. The sample profile shows 87,000 or so clones; about 87% of them were found once. The ten largest clones capture 11% of the sample.

Paper-wide results and their limitations: Clinical and demographic metadata were provided uncurated, with the amount varying by source and participant.

This receptor was identified in a man older than 75 with acute or convalescent COVID-19. Sequencing was done on a sample of peripheral blood.

This receptor carries the CDR3 CASSHMTTENTEAFF. The nucleotide sequence reads TGTGCCAGCAGCCATATGACAACTGAGAACACTGAAGCTTTCTTT. Recombination joined TRBV3-1 (or the pseudogene TRBV3-2) with TRBJ1-1; no D segment can be confidently identified. The junction carries 12 bases between V and J, which are trimmed by 3 bases and 1 base respectively. From the germline V gene (reference sequence), CDR1 is LGHDT and CDR2 is YNNKEL. From the cysteine up to the phenylalanine, the CDR3 has a length of 15 residues. The DNA shown is the 45-base CDR3, in frame from base 1.